One sample yielded the 12 T cell receptor beta chains listed below, sequenced in a study of cytomegalovirus exposure and HLA in healthy donors. Some clones are missing from TCRdb's copy, which holds only in-frame ones; the method was immunoSEQ multiplex PCR. The data hold just over 80,000 clones, with 90% to 97% observed a single time. Sequenced sample: PBMCs. Source of these receptors: a woman under 30 in good health and CMV-seronegative.

This chain joins TRBV19 and TRBJ2-1, with TRBD2 matching 10 bases. Trimming cost V 4 bases and J 7 bases; bases outside gene matches: 4. Germline values: CDR1 LNHDA, CDR2 SQIVND (reference sequence). The CDR3 is made up of 14 amino acids. The CDR3 is CASSTSGRRNEQFF. The CDR3 coding sequence is TGTGCCAGTAGTACTAGCGGGAGAAGGAATGAGCAGTTCTTC.

This clone was detected once. This chain joins TRBV27 and TRBJ1-1; 10 nucleotides agree with TRBD1. The V segment lost 3 bases and the J segment 6 bases; nucleotides outside the gene matches: 13. The CDR3 loop spans 17 amino acids. Looked up from germline, CDR1 is MNHEY and CDR2 is SMNVEV (reference sequence). The CDR3 region is CASSFRLGTGDTPEAFF. As DNA, the CDR3 is TGTGCCAGCAGTTTCCGTTTAGGGACAGGGGATACGCCTGAAGCTTTCTTT.

The genes are TRBV7-2 and TRBJ2-3; D call uncertain. CDR3 length: 14 residues. The V end was cut by 3 bases, the J end by 4 bases, with 11 bases between. Germline V CDR1 and CDR2: SGHTA, FQGNSA. In DNA form, the CDR3 reads TGTGCCAGCAGCTTTATACAGTCAGCAGATACGCAGTATTTT. It encodes CASSFIQSADTQYF. Looking up the rest from reference TRBV7-2 and TRBJ2-3 gives the full variable domain: GAGVSQSPSNKVTEKGKDVELRCDPISGHTALYWYRQSLGQGLEFLIYFQGNSAPDKSGLPSDRFSAERTGGSVSTLTIQRTQQEDSAVYLCASSFIQSADTQYFGPGTRLTVL.

This CDR3 reads CASSPRKGFTDTQYF. CDR3 DNA sequence: TGTGCCAGCAGCCCCCGGAAGGGGTTCACAGATACGCAGTATTTT. V gene TRBV7-9 combines with J gene TRBJ2-3, with D possibly TRBD1 on 5 matching bases. The ends were cut back, 5 bases at V and 2 bases at J, with 14 bases in the middle. This CDR3 contains 15 residues. Germline lookup yields CDR1 SEHNR and CDR2 FQNEAQ (reference sequence).

The chain employs TRBV15 and TRBJ1-5; TRBD1 matches 9 bases. Per the germline V gene, CDR1 is LNHNV and CDR2 is YYDKDF (reference sequence). J was trimmed by 2 bases and V by 4 bases; bases with no gene match: 3. CDR3 length equals 15 residues. The CDR3 is CATSKTGGGNQPQHF. The CDR3 DNA reads TGTGCCACCAGCAAGACAGGGGGAGGCAATCAGCCCCAGCATTTT.

The chain has TRBV7-9 and TRBJ2-2; 8 bases fit TRBD2. The CDR3 contains 19 residues. Germline V lookup: CDR1 SEHNR, CDR2 FQNEAQ (reference sequence). Trimming at V came to 1 base and at J to 5 bases, leaving 15 bases not matched to a gene. CDR3 DNA sequence: TGTGCCAGCAGCTTAGGCGCGCGGGAGGCCCCGGGGAATACCGGGGAGCTGTTTTTT. Translation gives CASSLGAREAPGNTGELFF.

J is TRBJ2-1 and V is TRBV28, with 8 bases aligning to TRBD1. CDR3 size: 16 residues. Trimming at V came to 8 bases and at J to 7 bases, leaving 16 bases not matched to a gene. Germline V CDR1 and CDR2: MDHEN, SYDVKM. The CDR3: CASAFSGQGSRNEQFF. The CDR3 DNA sequence: TGTGCCAGCGCTTTTTCAGGACAGGGCAGTAGGAATGAGCAGTTCTTC. Full variable domain (outside the CDR3, taken from reference TRBV28 and TRBJ2-1): DVKVTQSSRYLVKRTGEKVFLECVQDMDHENMFWYRQDPGLGLRLIYFSYDVKMKEKGDIPEGYSVSREKKERFSLILESASTNQTSMYLCASAFSGQGSRNEQFFGPGTRLTVL.

V gene TRBV10-1 combines with J gene TRBJ2-2; no definite D call. The CDR3 sequence is 13 residues long. The ends were cut back, 5 bases at V and 4 bases at J, with 8 bases in the middle. The germline CDR1 and CDR2 sequences are WNHNN and SYGVQD (reference sequence). Here the CDR3 DNA reads TGCGCCAGCAGTTTCTATAGCACCGGGGAGCTGTTTTTT. This gives the protein CASSFYSTGELFF.

A few counts support this clone. V and J are TRBV6-1 and TRBJ2-7, with D possibly matching TRBD1 (5 bases). The CDR3 is 15 residues long. Germline values: CDR1 MNHNS, CDR2 SASEGT. Trimming took off 4 bases at V and 13 bases at J, with 26 bases between the two ends. Here the CDR3 reads CASSGSVDSAIGDYF. In DNA, the CDR3 is TGTGCCAGCAGTGGTTCTGTTGACAGTGCCATTGGGGATTACTTC.

The V and J genes are TRBV6-1 and TRBJ2-1, with D hard to call. From germline, CDR1 is MNHNS and CDR2 SASEGT. V was trimmed by 7 bases and J by 10 bases, leaving 17 bases between them. The CDR3 length is 13 residues. The DNA of the CDR3 is TGTGCCAGCATCGAAACTCGTGCTAGAGAGCAGTTCTTC. This encodes CASIETRAREQFF.

J is TRBJ2-1 and V is TRBV27, with D tentatively TRBD2 (5 bases). Germline values: CDR1 MNHEY, CDR2 SMNVEV (reference sequence). The CDR3 covers 17 residues. V dropped 4 bases and J dropped 4 bases, with 20 bases sitting between them. CDR3: CASSSAGSTVSYNEQFF. CDR3 nucleotide sequence: TGTGCCAGCAGTTCCGCGGGCTCCACCGTCTCTTACAATGAGCAGTTCTTC.

The chain combines TRBV6-6 with TRBJ1-2; a possible D gene is TRBD1 (6 bases). The CDR3 contains 14 residues. Germline V lookup: CDR1 MNHNY, CDR2 SVGAGI (reference sequence). The V end was cut by 5 bases, the J end by 4 bases, with 14 bases between. Here the CDR3 reads CASSPIGDIYGYTF. In nucleotides, the CDR3 is TGTGCCAGCAGTCCCATCGGGGACATCTATGGCTACACCTTC.